These T cell receptor beta chains were read from a single sample in a study of blood T cells in healthy people across ages. TCRdb re-analysed the 5' RACE reads in MiXCR, keeping a single row per CDR3 protein. The sample lists some 1.4 million distinct CDR3 sequences; around 42% were seen once. The sample consisted of blood. Every receptor here comes from a woman aged 18-29 years in good health. Both conserved end residues are trimmed from each CDR3. Each record gives: V gene, J gene, CDR3 protein.

v_call: TRBV5-1
j_call: .
cdr3_aa: ASSPTLGTGTGYEQY

v_call: TRBV3-1
j_call: TRBJ1-1
cdr3_aa: ASSQADLSEAF

v_call: TRBV7-2
j_call: TRBJ1-2
cdr3_aa: ASSLSTWDSYGYT

v_call: TRBV4-2
j_call: TRBJ2-4
cdr3_aa: ASAEGPGGREQY

v_call: TRBV10-3
j_call: TRBJ1-2
cdr3_aa: AIRQGSYGYT

v_call: TRBV7-2
j_call: TRBJ2-5
cdr3_aa: ASSLGGTRKIETQY

v_call: TRBV7-7
j_call: TRBJ2-2
cdr3_aa: ASSLGAPSGRTRAGELF

v_call: TRBV7-9
j_call: TRBJ1-2
cdr3_aa: ASSRVEDRGYT

v_call: TRBV21-1
j_call: TRBJ1-5
cdr3_aa: ASSKGAGGPQGPQH

v_call: TRBV3-1
j_call: TRBJ2-5
cdr3_aa: ASSQIQETQY

v_call: TRBV6-1
j_call: TRBJ2-5
cdr3_aa: ASSAPLETQY

v_call: TRBV6-5
j_call: TRBJ2-7
cdr3_aa: ASSYSSGQGMYEQY

v_call: TRBV5-1
j_call: TRBJ1-1
cdr3_aa: ASSLGQPNTEAF

v_call: TRBV3-1
j_call: TRBJ2-3
cdr3_aa: ASSQEASTDTQY

v_call: TRBV2
j_call: TRBJ2-7
cdr3_aa: ASSEGIWTWAGGYEQY

v_call: TRBV7-2
j_call: TRBJ1-2
cdr3_aa: ASSPSPTGAYGYT

v_call: TRBV6-5
j_call: TRBJ1-3
cdr3_aa: ASSPTEDGNTIY

v_call: TRBV5-1
j_call: TRBJ2-4
cdr3_aa: AMPRPRPPKNIQY

v_call: TRBV5-1
j_call: TRBJ2-3
cdr3_aa: ASSLQGSYTDTQY

v_call: TRBV12-5
j_call: TRBJ2-1
cdr3_aa: ASGDPTKTSGRPSYNEQF

v_call: TRBV12-3/TRBV12-4
j_call: TRBJ1-2
cdr3_aa: ASFWEGSDGYT

v_call: TRBV5-1
j_call: TRBJ2-3
cdr3_aa: ASSLVPARTDTQY

v_call: TRBV29-1
j_call: TRBJ2-7
cdr3_aa: SVEGTAYEQY

v_call: TRBV24-1
j_call: TRBJ2-1
cdr3_aa: ATSDDSGAYNEQF

v_call: TRBV20-1
j_call: TRBJ2-5
cdr3_aa: SATPGTSGRGETQY

v_call: TRBV7-2
j_call: TRBJ1-1
cdr3_aa: ASSLTPQGLGTEAF

v_call: TRBV9
j_call: TRBJ2-3
cdr3_aa: ASSVWSTSGSADTQY

v_call: TRBV20-1
j_call: TRBJ2-2
cdr3_aa: RKQEGRYTGELF

v_call: TRBV20-1
j_call: TRBJ2-7
cdr3_aa: SARSGTYEQY

v_call: TRBV7-2
j_call: TRBJ2-5
cdr3_aa: ASSVQGAGQETQY

v_call: TRBV13
j_call: .
cdr3_aa: ASSLGSGGIEQY

v_call: TRBV20-1
j_call: .
cdr3_aa: SARETSGGTPHYEQY

v_call: TRBV7-9
j_call: TRBJ2-7
cdr3_aa: ASSLAPRIYEQY

v_call: TRBV20-1
j_call: TRBJ2-7
cdr3_aa: SAHSGTTSSYEQY

v_call: TRBV5-1
j_call: TRBJ2-1
cdr3_aa: ASRAGTGGNEQF

v_call: TRBV20-1
j_call: TRBJ2-1
cdr3_aa: SARAPDEQF

v_call: TRBV19
j_call: TRBJ2-1
cdr3_aa: ASSAETVSYNEQF

v_call: TRBV12-5
j_call: .
cdr3_aa: ASGLVLGRDKNIQY

v_call: TRBV20-1
j_call: TRBJ2-1
cdr3_aa: SASHGVTYNEQF

v_call: TRBV2
j_call: TRBJ2-1
cdr3_aa: ASTTGTRGNEQF

v_call: TRBV5-1
j_call: TRBJ2-7
cdr3_aa: ASSLSTGFEQY

v_call: TRBV20-1
j_call: TRBJ2-1
cdr3_aa: SARVIREQF

v_call: TRBV29-1
j_call: TRBJ2-7
cdr3_aa: SVLGKPYEQY

v_call: TRBV29-1
j_call: TRBJ2-5
cdr3_aa: SVGTTETQY

v_call: TRBV5-1
j_call: TRBJ2-7
cdr3_aa: ASSGGHSTHEQY